This T cell receptor beta chain came from a study of technical replicates of blood from a handful of donors. Germline V gene sequence: CDR1 SEHNR, CDR2 FQNEAQ (reference sequence). Unmatched junction bases numbered 15, after V lost 4 bases and J lost 8 bases. The CDR3 consists of 17 residues. TCRdb's table, derived via immunoSEQ multiplex PCR, lists solely in-frame clones and lacks some. The sample carries about 83,000 clones, just under 95% recorded once. The TCR comes from a human donor in good health. The V and J genes are TRBV7-9 and TRBJ1-2; TRBD1 agrees at 11 bases. Sequences were obtained from T cells isolated from PBMCs. CDR3 nucleotides: TGTGCCAGCAGCTCACGGACAGGGGGCGTTTGGACTGAGGGCTACACCTTC. This gives the protein CASSSRTGGVWTEGYTF.